Listed below are T cell receptor beta chains from one sample, sequenced in a study of memory CD4+ T cells and cytomegalovirus serostatus. Profiling relied on immunoSEQ multiplex PCR, and the TCRdb table lists in-frame clones only, not all of them. The sample lists tens of thousands of clones, around three quarters occurring once. Material: memory CD4+ T cells from blood. The receptors originated from an adult in good health and CMV-seronegative. CDR3s include the opening cysteine and the closing phenylalanine or tryptophan. The size of a clone is reported for some rows only, either as once, few or many, or as a class for expanded clones.

v_gene	abundance	j_gene	CDR3aa
TRBV4-3	-	TRBJ1-3	CASSLREWDSGGGNTIYF
TRBV10-3	few	TRBJ1-1	CAISDYGTEAFF
TRBV25-1	-	TRBJ1-3	CASSSTDSGNTIYF
TRBV2	few	TRBJ2-2	CASSEVGTGELFF
TRBV7-6	-	TRBJ2-2	CASSPGQGYNTGELFF
TRBV2	-	TRBJ2-5	CASSERRRPQETQYF
TRBV7-9	-	TRBJ2-3	CASGTYQHSTDTQYF
TRBV2	-	TRBJ2-7	CASSEAGSLEQYF
TRBV15	-	TRBJ2-7	CATSRVLGQGRITYEQYF
TRBV7-9	-	TRBJ1-4	CASSLKGTGNEKLFF
TRBV7-8	few	TRBJ2-4	CASSLGVGGQGLNIQYF
TRBV7-2	-	TRBJ2-7	CASSLTVETYEQYF
TRBV18	-	TRBJ1-1	CASSPLARDVGAFF
TRBV28	once	TRBJ2-1	CASSLSMRDALPQFF